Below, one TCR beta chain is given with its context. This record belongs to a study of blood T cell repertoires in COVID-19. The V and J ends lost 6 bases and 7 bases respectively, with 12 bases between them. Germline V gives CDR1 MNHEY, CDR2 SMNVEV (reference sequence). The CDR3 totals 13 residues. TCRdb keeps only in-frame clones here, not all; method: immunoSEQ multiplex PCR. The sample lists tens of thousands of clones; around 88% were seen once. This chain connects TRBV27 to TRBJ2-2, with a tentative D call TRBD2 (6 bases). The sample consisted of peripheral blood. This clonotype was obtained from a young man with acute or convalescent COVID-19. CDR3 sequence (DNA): TGTGCCAGCAGGGATGGACTAATCGGGGAGCTGTTTTTT. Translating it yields CASRDGLIGELFF.